The 24 T cell receptor beta chains in this list originate from one sample, sequenced in a study of CD8+ T cells in alopecia areata. Treatment: oral pan-JAK inhibitor, 5-10 mg twice daily. RNA was isolated and reverse transcribed to cDNA, the sequencing template. Produced via immunoSEQ multiplex PCR; TCRdb's table is partial and in-frame only. The sample carries about 270,000 clones, over 45% recorded once. Sequenced here: CD4+ T cells sorted from blood, sampled around week 54, from a patient treated with tofacitinib. Source of these receptors: a human donor with alopecia areata.

V is TRBV25-1 and J is TRBJ1-1; D gene unclear. V was clipped by 4 bases and J by 2 bases, with 14 bases between them. Germline-derived CDR1 and CDR2 are MGHDK and SYGVNS. The CDR3 extends over 15 amino acids. CDR3 bases: TGTGCCAGCAGTGTACCCGGAAAGATTAACACTGAAGCTTTCTTT. Translating gives CASSVPGKINTEAFF.

This chain uses TRBV30 with TRBJ2-7; D is uncertain. Trimming removed 4 bases from V and 3 bases from J, with 16 bases in between. Germline CDR1 GTSNPN, CDR2 SVGIG (reference sequence). The CDR3 runs 14 residues. The CDR3 loop is CAWTFDPLLYEQYF. CDR3 nucleotide sequence: TGTGCCTGGACGTTTGATCCCCTTCTCTACGAGCAGTACTTC.

This chain joins TRBV30 and TRBJ2-1; TRBD2 might be the D (6 bases). V shed 4 bases and J shed 3 bases, with 10 bases lying between them. Germline V gives CDR1 GTSNPN, CDR2 SVGIG (reference sequence). The CDR3 runs to 13 residues. This CDR3 reads CAWNSGNYNEQFF. The CDR3 DNA sequence: TGTGCCTGGAATAGCGGCAACTACAATGAGCAGTTCTTC.

The chain couples TRBV30 to TRBJ2-2; no reliable D call. Trimming took off 2 bases at V and 4 bases at J, with 5 bases between the two ends. In germline, CDR1 is GTSNPN, CDR2 SVGIG (reference sequence). The CDR3 loop spans 12 amino acids. CDR3 region: CAWSPLTGELFF. CDR3 in DNA: TGTGCCTGGAGTCCACTCACCGGGGAGCTGTTTTTT.

J is TRBJ1-1 and V is TRBV30, with D perhaps TRBD1 (5 bases). The germline gives CDR1 GTSNPN, CDR2 SVGIG (reference sequence). The CDR3 is 11 amino acids. Trimming left V 1 base short and J 7 bases short, with 7 bases between. The chain's CDR3 is CAWSEDSEAFF. The CDR3 DNA reads as TGTGCCTGGAGTGAAGACAGTGAAGCTTTCTTT.

The chain couples TRBV7-6 to TRBJ1-2, with D possibly matching TRBD1 (6 bases). The CDR3 contains 18 residues. Trimming removed 4 bases from V and 4 bases from J, with 25 bases in between. Germline loops: CDR1 SGHVS, CDR2 FNYEAQ. The DNA of the CDR3 is TGTGCCAGCAGCTCCAAACCTTTATTCCCCAAACAGGGCTATGGCTACACCTTC. Its translation: CASSSKPLFPKQGYGYTF.

This clone has more than one count but fewer than ten. The genes are TRBV25-1 and TRBJ2-1, with 7 positions matching TRBD1. V shed 5 bases, J shed 3 bases, and the junction held 7 bases outside the gene matches. Per the germline V gene, CDR1 is MGHDK and CDR2 is SYGVNS. This CDR3 spans 15 amino acids. The CDR3 protein is CASSNPDRNYNEQFF. DNA for the CDR3: TGTGCCAGCAGTAATCCGGACAGGAACTACAATGAGCAGTTCTTC.

The chain recombines TRBV30 with TRBJ2-4; D may correspond to TRBD1 or TRBD2 (5 bases each). Germline V gene sequence: CDR1 GTSNPN, CDR2 SVGIG (reference sequence). The CDR3 is made up of 12 amino acids. Trimming stripped 2 bases from V and 6 bases from J, with 8 bases between. The CDR3 DNA reads TGTGCCTGGAGTAGGGGAGCAAACATTCAGTACTTC. Encoded protein: CAWSRGANIQYF.

V usage is TRBV4-1 and J usage is TRBJ2-7; the D gene is possibly TRBD1 (6 bases). Between the trimmed V and J ends, which lost 0 bases and 5 bases, there was a span of 20 bases. Germline CDR1 reads MGHRA; CDR2 reads YSYEKL. The CDR3 spans 17 residues. For the CDR3, the DNA is TGCGCCAGCAGCCAAGACCCCCCCGGGACACTGAAAGACGAGCAGTACTTC. This sequence encodes CASSQDPPGTLKDEQYF.

The J gene is TRBJ2-6, the V gene TRBV6-6, with D unresolved. V was clipped by 5 bases and J by 0 bases, with 8 bases between them. Germline CDR1 reads MNHNY; CDR2 reads SVGAGI (reference sequence). The CDR3 extends over 15 amino acids. This CDR3 is CASSPISSGANVLTF. The CDR3, as DNA: TGTGCCAGCAGTCCGATTAGCTCTGGGGCCAACGTCCTGACTTTC.

The chain couples TRBV29-1 to TRBJ2-5; either TRBD1 or TRBD2 may fit D (5 bases each). CDR3 size: 11 residues. Germline V gene sequence: CDR1 SQVTM, CDR2 ANQGSEA. V lost 6 bases, J lost 2 bases, and 7 bases lay in between. CDR3 region: CSVREQETQYF. The DNA for the CDR3 is TGCAGCGTCAGGGAGCAAGAGACCCAGTACTTC.

This chain joins TRBV7-2 and TRBJ2-7; 10 bases fit TRBD2. Looked up from germline, CDR1 is SGHTA and CDR2 is FQGNSA. Germline trimming cut 3 bases from V and 9 bases from J; bases unmatched to any gene: 11. The CDR3 spans 15 residues. The CDR3 region is CASSFQRGGPSLQYF. The CDR3 DNA sequence: TGTGCCAGCAGCTTCCAGCGGGGGGGCCCATCCCTGCAGTACTTC.

This clone was observed a few times. The genes are TRBV4-1 and TRBJ2-5; D might be TRBD1 or TRBD2, each matching 5 bases. Germline V gene lookup returns CDR1 MGHRA and CDR2 YSYEKL. This CDR3 region has 15 residues. Trimming pared 2 bases from V and 3 bases from J, leaving 13 bases between. CDR3 DNA sequence: TGCGCCAGCAGCCAATACCTAGTGGGGGAAGAGACCCAGTACTTC. Translated: CASSQYLVGEETQYF.

The V and J genes are TRBV30 and TRBJ1-6; D uncertain. The CDR3 is 14 amino acids. V dropped 1 base and J dropped 3 bases, with 7 bases sitting between them. Looked up from germline, CDR1 is GTSNPN and CDR2 is SVGIG (reference sequence). In nucleotides, the CDR3 is TGTGCCTGGAGTGAGGACCGCTATAATTCACCCCTCCACTTT. Residues: CAWSEDRYNSPLHF.

This chain uses TRBV7-8 with TRBJ2-2; D uncertain. CDR3 length equals 13 residues. Germline V gene sequence: CDR1 SGHVS, CDR2 FQNEAQ. The ends were cut back, 3 bases at V and 4 bases at J, with 6 bases in the middle. The DNA for the CDR3 is TGTGCCAGCAGCTTTGGTATCACCGGGGAGCTGTTTTTT. Amino acids: CASSFGITGELFF.

This clone has a handful of counts. The rearrangement joins TRBV29-1 to TRBJ1-4, with D possibly matching TRBD1 (5 bases). The CDR3 sequence is 15 residues long. The ends were cut back, 5 bases at V and 0 bases at J, with 13 bases in the middle. CDR1 SQVTM and CDR2 ANQGSEA come from the germline V gene. CDR3 residues: CSVTGTPATNEKLFF. The DNA for the CDR3 is TGCAGCGTTACCGGGACTCCAGCAACTAATGAAAAACTGTTTTTT.

The chain combines TRBV5-6 with TRBJ2-7; D might be TRBD1 (5 bases). CDR3 length: 14 amino acids. CDR1 and CDR2 (germline): SGHDT, YYEEEE. Trimming cost V 2 bases and J 4 bases, with 13 bases left between them. Here the CDR3 reads CASSLYGALYEQYF. The CDR3 bases are TGTGCCAGCAGCTTATATGGGGCGCTTTACGAGCAGTACTTC. Supplemented by reference TRBV5-6 and TRBJ2-7, the full variable domain reads DAGVTQSPTHLIKTRGQQVTLRCSPKSGHDTVSWYQQALGQGPQFIFQYYEEEERQRGNFPDRFSGHQFPNYSSELNVNALLLGDSALYLCASSLYGALYEQYFGPGTRLTVT.

The genes are TRBV2 and TRBJ2-2; D perhaps matches TRBD1 (6 bases). Trimming took 6 bases from V and 0 from J, leaving 11 bases between them. The length of the CDR3 is 15 residues. In germline, CDR1 is SNHLY, CDR2 FYNNEI. This CDR3 is CASSYRTANTGELFF. The CDR3 DNA reads TGTGCCAGCAGCTACCGGACAGCGAACACCGGGGAGCTGTTTTTT.

This chain joins TRBV5-5 and TRBJ1-2; TRBD1 matches at 7 bases. With 4 bases clipped from V and 8 bases from J, the junction kept 8 bases outside the gene matches. CDR3 size: 13 residues. Germline values: CDR1 SGHKS, CDR2 YYEKEE (reference sequence). In DNA, the CDR3 is TGTGCCAGCAGCCAGGACAGGTTTATAGGCTACACCTTC. This gives the protein CASSQDRFIGYTF.

The chain is built from TRBV15 and TRBJ2-7; possible D gene TRBD1, 6 bases. Between the trimmed V and J ends, which lost 1 base and 1 base, there was a span of 17 bases. CDR1 and CDR2 from the germline V gene are LNHNV and YYDKDF (reference sequence). CDR3 length: 17 amino acids. The CDR3 coding sequence is TGTGCCACCAGCAGAGGGACAACTCAGGACAGTTCCTACGAGCAGTACTTC. It specifies CATSRGTTQDSSYEQYF. The whole variable domain, filled in from reference TRBV15 and TRBJ2-7, reads DAMVIQNPRYQVTQFGKPVTLSCSQTLNHNVMYWYQQKSSQAPKLLFHYYDKDFNNEADTPDNFQSRRPNTSFCFLDIRSPGLGDTAMYLCATSRGTTQDSSYEQYFGPGTRLTVT.

In its sample, this clone ranks as medium-sized. The genes are TRBV4-3 and TRBJ2-3; 7 nucleotides agree with TRBD1. The V and J ends lost 2 bases and 5 bases, in that order; junction bases with no gene match: 1. The CDR3 consists of 13 residues. Germline V gene data show CDR1 as LGHNA and CDR2 as YSLEER. CDR3 protein: CASSQNRGDTQYF. Here the CDR3 DNA reads TGCGCCAGCAGCCAAAACAGGGGAGATACGCAGTATTTT.

The chain employs TRBV6-5 and TRBJ1-5; 9 positions agree with TRBD1. The length of the CDR3 is 15 residues. Germline V CDR1 and CDR2: MNHEY, SVGAGI. V trimming: 4 bases; J trimming: 3 bases; junction bases outside the gene matches: 4. CDR3 sequence (DNA): TGTGCCAGCAGTTTCAACAGGGGGCCCAATCAGCCCCAGCATTTT. It encodes CASSFNRGPNQPQHF.

J is TRBJ1-2 and V is TRBV2; D is uncertain. Germline CDR1 reads SNHLY; CDR2 reads FYNNEI. V was clipped by 5 bases and J by 5 bases, with 9 bases between them. There are 12 residues in the CDR3. CDR3 protein: CASSTGRYGYTF. For the CDR3, the DNA is TGTGCCAGCAGTACCGGACGTTATGGCTACACCTTC.

CDR3 sequence reads: CASGTVNTEAFF. CDR3 DNA sequence: TGTGCCAGTGGGACGGTCAACACTGAAGCTTTCTTT. The V gene is TRBV7-9, the J gene TRBJ1-1, with a possible D match to TRBD1 (5 bases). The CDR3 loop spans 12 amino acids. CDR1 is SEHNR and CDR2 is FQNEAQ in the germline V gene (reference sequence). V lost 9 bases to trimming and J lost 2 bases, with 10 bases between them. The full variable domain, rest sourced from reference TRBV7-9 and TRBJ1-1, is DTGVSQNPRHKITKRGQNVTFRCDPISEHNRLYWYRQTLGQGPEFLTYFQNEAQLEKSRLLSDRFSAERPKGSFSTLEIQRTEQGDSAMYLCASGTVNTEAFFGQGTRLTVV.